This T cell receptor beta chain comes out of a study of PD-1 blockade in classical Hodgkin lymphoma. Study details: Nivolumab dosing for patients was 3 mg/kg, administered intravenously every 2 weeks.

Using immunoSEQ multiplex PCR, the repertoire was profiled, and TCRdb retains in-frame clones only, with some absent. Counted here are some 150,000 clones, around four fifths occurring once; the ten biggest clones make up roughly 9.2%. No patient escaped relapse after autologous stem cell transplantation, and brentuximab vedotin exposure varied. The V gene's germline CDR1 is MNHEY and CDR2 SVGAGI. Trimming took 5 bases from V and 5 from J; bases not matched to a gene: 6. CDR3 length: 14 amino acids. Study-level findings and limits: In CD4+ cells, TCR diversity went up significantly by C4D1, but in CD8+ cells it did not. Lower baseline TCR diversity was reported for newly diagnosed patients than for healthy donors. Whatever underlies the repertoire differences (possibly disease activity or prior therapy) remains undefined.

Regarding this clone: Antigen specificity is unknown.

This sequence originates from a human donor with classical Hodgkin lymphoma. The specimen comprised peripheral blood mononuclear cells (PBMCs), sampled before the second cycle of nivolumab. The J gene is TRBJ1-1, the V gene TRBV6-5, with TRBD1 identical over 9 bases. The CDR3 region has the DNA TGTGCCAGCAGTAAAGGACAGGGGAGAACTGAAGCTTTCTTT. This encodes CASSKGQGRTEAFF.